These 12 T cell receptor beta chains were all obtained from the same sample, sequenced in a study of human T cells and chemical hapten exposure. Each CDR3 protein is one row after TCRdb ran MiXCR on the RACE reads. The data show 70,000 to 95,000 distinct CDR3 sequences, around 9.4% seen once. Time point denoted: healthy volunteer bleed at 6 weeks. Total RNA extraction was carried out from unfractionated whole blood. What was sequenced was whole blood. The receptors were gathered from a female donor in good health. Some clones in this sample may be carry-over from other donors' samples.

This clonotype was detected ten times or more. The chain uses TRBV10-3 and TRBJ1-5, with a tentative D call TRBD1 (6 bases). V lost 9 bases to trimming and J lost 3 bases, with 12 bases between them. Germline loops: CDR1 ENHRY, CDR2 SYGVKD. The CDR3 spans 13 residues. The CDR3 is CAIQTGFNQPQHF. As DNA, the CDR3 is TGTGCCATACAAACAGGGTTCAATCAGCCCCAGCATTTT.

The chain carries TRBV27 and TRBJ1-1; a possible D gene is TRBD1 (6 bases). Trimming pared 10 bases from V and 1 base from J, leaving 13 bases between. The germline V gene has CDR1 MNHEY and CDR2 SMNVEV (reference sequence). The CDR3 is 13 amino acids. The CDR3, as DNA: TGTGCCACCAGGGGAAGGTGGAACACTGAAGCTTTCTTT. Translating gives CATRGRWNTEAFF.

This clonotype was recorded many times. The chain joins TRBV7-9 to TRBJ2-3; maybe TRBD1 (5 bases). Germline V gene data show CDR1 as SEHNR and CDR2 as FQNEAQ (reference sequence). The CDR3 length is 15 residues. The V and J ends lost 7 bases and 5 bases respectively, with 19 bases between them. CDR3 region: CASIDWGSPGDTQYF. Here the CDR3 DNA reads TGTGCCAGCATCGATTGGGGCTCCCCAGGAGATACGCAGTATTTT. Supplemented by reference TRBV7-9 and TRBJ2-3, the full variable domain reads DTGVSQNPRHKITKRGQNVTFRCDPISEHNRLYWYRQTLGQGPEFLTYFQNEAQLEKSRLLSDRFSAERPKGSFSTLEIQRTEQGDSAMYLCASIDWGSPGDTQYFGPGTRLTVL.

Of note for this clonotype: A much larger clone differs from this one at a single base, so this may be a read error. The chain joins TRBV4-2 to TRBJ2-3; D is undetermined. This CDR3 has 15 amino acids. From germline, CDR1 is LGHNA and CDR2 YNFKEQ. V was clipped by 6 bases and J by 4 bases, with 17 bases between them. CDR3 in DNA: TGTGCCAGCAGAATTGGTTCCGTTGGCGCAGATACGCAGTATTTT. Translating it yields CASRIGSVGADTQYF.

A few counts support this clonotype. The chain recombines TRBV5-5 with TRBJ1-2; TRBD1 is a possible D gene (6 bases). V lost 3 bases to trimming and J lost 8 bases, with 14 bases between them. CDR1 SGHKS and CDR2 YYEKEE come from the germline V gene (reference sequence). The CDR3 is 13 residues long. The DNA for the CDR3 is TGTGCCAGCAGCTGGGGGGCGGGGAGCGGCTACACCTTC. Protein product: CASSWGAGSGYTF.

This clonotype was recorded many times. The chain recombines TRBV29-1 with TRBJ1-5, with 10 bases that match TRBD1. Germline CDR1 and CDR2: SQVTM and ANQGSEA. The CDR3 has 16 residues. Unmatched junction bases numbered 9, after V lost 7 bases and J lost 0 bases. The CDR3 DNA reads as TGCAGCGCGTCCGGGACAGGGGCCGATAGCAATCAGCCCCAGCATTTT. It codes for CSASGTGADSNQPQHF.

At least ten counts were recorded for this clonotype. The chain links TRBV12-3 or TRBV12-4 to TRBJ1-4; TRBD1 might be the D (6 bases). V was trimmed by 5 bases and J by 10 bases, leaving 17 bases between them. The CDR3 extends over 14 amino acids. CDR3 loop: CASSPTGGQGKLFF. CDR3 nucleotides: TGTGCCAGCAGTCCAACGGGGGGGCAGGGAAAACTGTTTTTT.

There are many counts of this clonotype. The chain has TRBV20-1 and TRBJ1-1; D gene unclear. The CDR3 loop spans 12 amino acids. Trimming cost V 1 base and J 5 bases, with 8 bases left between them. CDR1 is DFQATT, CDR2 SNEGSKA, per germline (reference sequence). Here the CDR3 reads CSARGGDTEAFF. Here the CDR3 DNA reads TGCAGTGCTAGAGGGGGTGATACTGAAGCTTTCTTT.

The sample holds a few counts of this clonotype. This chain joins TRBV4-2 and TRBJ2-6; D is uncertain. The CDR3 is made up of 13 amino acids. CDR1 is LGHNA, CDR2 YNFKEQ, per germline. V lost 1 base, J lost 11 bases, and 9 bases lay in between. CDR3 DNA: TGTGCCAGCAGCCAAGGTCCCGCCGACGTCCTGACTTTC. Residues: CASSQGPADVLTF.

There are a few counts of this clonotype. This chain joins TRBV28 and TRBJ2-3, with 8 bases lining up with TRBD2. Trimming at V came to 4 bases and at J to 1 base, leaving 1 base not matched to a gene. Germline CDR1 MDHEN, CDR2 SYDVKM. The CDR3 has 14 residues. In DNA, the CDR3 is TGTGCCAGCAGTTGGGGACTAGGCACAGATACGCAGTATTTT. Its translation: CASSWGLGTDTQYF. Combining the CDR3 with reference TRBV28 and TRBJ2-3 gives the whole variable domain DVKVTQSSRYLVKRTGEKVFLECVQDMDHENMFWYRQDPGLGLRLIYFSYDVKMKEKGDIPEGYSVSREKKERFSLILESASTNQTSMYLCASSWGLGTDTQYFGPGTRLTVL.

This rearrangement joins TRBV5-5 to TRBJ1-6; maybe TRBD1 (5 bases). V lost 1 base to trimming and J lost 8 bases, with 13 bases between them. The CDR3 extends over 15 amino acids. CDR1 is SGHKS, CDR2 YYEKEE, per germline (reference sequence). The CDR3 nucleotides read TGTGCCAGCAGCTTGAAGGGGCGAGGTTATTCACCCCTCCACTTT. Encoded protein: CASSLKGRGYSPLHF. Drawing the rest from reference TRBV5-5 and TRBJ1-6, the complete variable domain is DAGVTQSPTHLIKTRGQQVTLRCSPISGHKSVSWYQQVLGQGPQFIFQYYEKEERGRGNFPDRFSARQFPNYSSELNVNALLLGDSALYLCASSLKGRGYSPLHFGNGTRLTVT.

This clonotype has more than one count but fewer than ten. The chain is built from TRBV5-1 and TRBJ2-7; tentative D call: TRBD1 (5 bases). V was pared by 4 bases and J by 1 base, with 9 bases between. The CDR3 spans 13 residues. Looked up from germline, CDR1 is SGHRS and CDR2 is YFSETQ. CDR3 loop: CASSPSGSYEQYF. The CDR3 nucleotides are TGCGCCAGCAGCCCCTCAGGGTCCTACGAGCAGTACTTC.